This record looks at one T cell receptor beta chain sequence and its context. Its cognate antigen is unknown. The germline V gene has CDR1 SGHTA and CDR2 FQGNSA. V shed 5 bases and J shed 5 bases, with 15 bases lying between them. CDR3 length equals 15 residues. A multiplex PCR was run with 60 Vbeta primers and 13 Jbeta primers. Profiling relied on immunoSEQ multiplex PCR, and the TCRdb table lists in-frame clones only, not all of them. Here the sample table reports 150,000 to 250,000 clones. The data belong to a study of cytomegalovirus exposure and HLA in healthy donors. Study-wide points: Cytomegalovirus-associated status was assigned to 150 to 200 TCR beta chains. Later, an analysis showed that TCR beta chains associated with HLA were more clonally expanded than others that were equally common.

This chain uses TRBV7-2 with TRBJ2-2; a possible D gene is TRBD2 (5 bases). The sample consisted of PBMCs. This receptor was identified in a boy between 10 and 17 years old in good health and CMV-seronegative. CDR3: CASSLTSRGTGELFF. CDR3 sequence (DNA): TGTGCCAGCAGCCTAACGAGCCGGGGAACCGGGGAGCTGTTTTTT.